This T cell receptor beta chain is drawn from a study of T cells after yellow fever vaccination. Whole-study findings and limits: The booster response re-showed most primary clones: around 97% CD4, 88% CD8.

This clonotype was picked up many times. Its matching antigen is unknown. The germline V and J ends were trimmed by 6 bases and 6 bases, with 12 bases remaining between them. Germline lookup yields CDR1 SGHTA and CDR2 FQGNSA. The CDR3 extends over 13 amino acids. TCRdb reprocessed the 5' RACE reads via MiXCR and lists one record per CDR3 protein. The sample has a few hundred thousand distinct CDR3 sequences; approximately 10% are singletons. This receptor was taken from a man between 18 and 35 years old who received the YFV17D yellow fever vaccine. The sequences come from CD4+ T cells sorted from PBMCs, collected 5 days after the yellow fever booster vaccination. The V gene is TRBV7-2, the J gene TRBJ2-1; D remains ambiguous. Here the CDR3 reads CASRFGGANEQFF. The DNA for the CDR3 is TGTGCCAGCAGGTTCGGTGGAGCCAATGAGCAGTTCTTC. Looking up the rest from reference TRBV7-2 and TRBJ2-1 gives the full variable domain: GAGVSQSPSNKVTEKGKDVELRCDPISGHTALYWYRQSLGQGLEFLIYFQGNSAPDKSGLPSDRFSAERTGGSVSTLTIQRTQQEDSAVYLCASRFGGANEQFFGPGTRLTVL.